This T cell receptor (beta chain) was captured by sequencing in a study of blood T cell repertoires in COVID-19. Study context: Some COVID-19 samples were acute and others convalescent; all came from the United States, Italy and Spain.

Produced via immunoSEQ multiplex PCR; TCRdb's table is partial and in-frame only. This sample has over 90,000 clones, with around 87% found just once. V lost 4 bases to trimming and J lost 2 bases; unmatched junction nucleotides: 4. This CDR3 contains 14 residues. The germline CDR1 and CDR2 sequences are LNHDA and SQIVND (reference sequence). This chain links TRBV19 with TRBJ2-7; TRBD1 agrees at 8 bases. Sequenced material: peripheral blood. The clonotype originates from a human donor in a cohort sampled during active COVID-19. The CDR3 reads CASSTGTGPYEQYF. Here the CDR3 DNA reads TGTGCCAGTAGTACCGGGACAGGACCCTACGAGCAGTACTTC.